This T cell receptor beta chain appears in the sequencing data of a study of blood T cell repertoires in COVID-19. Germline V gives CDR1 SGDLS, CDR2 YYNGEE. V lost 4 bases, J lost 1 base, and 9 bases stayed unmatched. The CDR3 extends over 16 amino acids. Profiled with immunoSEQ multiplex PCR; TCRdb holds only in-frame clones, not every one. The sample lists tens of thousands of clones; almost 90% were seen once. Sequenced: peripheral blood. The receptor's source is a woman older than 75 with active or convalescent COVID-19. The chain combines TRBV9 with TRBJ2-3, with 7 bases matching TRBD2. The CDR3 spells CASSPLGLAGTDTQYF. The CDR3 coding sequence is TGTGCCAGCAGCCCACTCGGGCTAGCGGGCACAGATACGCAGTATTTT.